This record looks at one T cell receptor (beta chain) sequence and its context. These data come from a study of T cells in Graves' hyperthyroidism and ophthalmopathy. Looked up from germline, CDR1 is SGHRS and CDR2 is YFSETQ. CDR3 length equals 16 residues. V trimming: 0 bases; J trimming: 4 bases; junction bases outside the gene matches: 4. Amplified TCR beta CDR3 regions derived from RNA transcripts. Primed by the HTBI set, a first-round RT-PCR was run on the TCR CDR3. Each CDR3 protein gets one entry after TCRdb re-called the multiplex PCR reads with MiXCR. Of a few hundred thousand distinct CDR3 sequences in the sample, 15% to 20% are singletons; the top ten hold around 57%. Ophthalmopathy cases scored 3 or more on the Clinical Activity Score and 4 or more on NOSPECS grade, with duration below 3 months.

The sequence came from a woman in her sixties or seventies with Graves' ophthalmopathy. The J gene is TRBJ1-4, the V gene TRBV5-1; 9 bases fit TRBD1. Sequences were obtained from blood. CDR3 DNA: TGCGCCAGCAGCTTGGGTACAGGGGGCCATAATGAAAAACTGTTTTTT. It is translated as CASSLGTGGHNEKLFF.